This T cell receptor (beta chain) comes out of a study of shared clonotypes between healthy human individuals. CDR3 length: 15 amino acids. Trimming took 0 bases from V and 1 from J, leaving 10 bases between them. Germline V gene lookup returns CDR1 LNHNV and CDR2 YYDKDF (reference sequence). Clones were sequenced by immunoSEQ multiplex PCR, and TCRdb holds only the in-frame ones, with some missing. The sample has over 2 million clones; 85% to 95% are singletons. This chain joins TRBV15 and TRBJ2-7, with D unclear. The clonotype originates from a man aged 18 to 29 in good health. Sequenced input: naive CD4+ T cells sorted from blood. Sample subset: CD45RA+ positively selected. The CDR3 here is CATSRDRPFSYEQYF. For the CDR3, the DNA is TGTGCCACCAGCAGAGATCGCCCGTTTTCCTACGAGCAGTACTTC.